This TCR beta chain was identified in a study of T cells in Graves' hyperthyroidism and ophthalmopathy. The CDR3 has 15 amino acids. The V and J ends lost 5 bases and 5 bases, in that order; junction bases with no gene match: 9. The germline gives CDR1 SGHTA, CDR2 FQGTGA. This clonotype was detected many times. The antigen is undetermined. Points from the study as a whole: Ophthalmopathy onset followed model prediction by a median about 6.9 months. From stable hyperthyroidism, ophthalmopathy was set apart by a 13 V-J model.

Template material for amplifying TCR beta CDR3 regions consisted of RNA transcripts. Primed by the HTBI set, a first-round RT-PCR was run on the TCR CDR3. TCRdb passed the multiplex PCR reads through MiXCR, listing each CDR3 protein once. Counted here are about 640,000 distinct CDR3 sequences, less than 45% occurring once; the ten biggest clones make up less than 9.5%. Specimen: peripheral blood or thyroid tissue (not recorded which). The chain employs TRBV7-3 and TRBJ1-1; 9 bases match TRBD1. The clonotype comes from an adult man with Graves' disease, either hyperthyroidism or ophthalmopathy (not recorded which). The CDR3, as DNA: TGTGCCAGCAGCCCGGGACAGGGCTCGAAAACTGAAGCTTTCTTT. The encoded protein is CASSPGQGSKTEAFF.